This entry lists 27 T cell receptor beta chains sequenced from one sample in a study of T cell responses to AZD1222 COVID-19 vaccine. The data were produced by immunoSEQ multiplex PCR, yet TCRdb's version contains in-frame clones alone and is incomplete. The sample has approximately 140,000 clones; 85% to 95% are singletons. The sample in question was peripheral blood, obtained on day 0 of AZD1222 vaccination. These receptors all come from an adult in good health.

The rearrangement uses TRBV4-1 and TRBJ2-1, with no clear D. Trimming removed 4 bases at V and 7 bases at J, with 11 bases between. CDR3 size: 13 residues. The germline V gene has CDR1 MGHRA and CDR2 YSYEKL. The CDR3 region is CASSPSRENEQFF. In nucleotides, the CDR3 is TGCGCCAGCAGCCCCAGTCGAGAGAATGAGCAGTTCTTC.

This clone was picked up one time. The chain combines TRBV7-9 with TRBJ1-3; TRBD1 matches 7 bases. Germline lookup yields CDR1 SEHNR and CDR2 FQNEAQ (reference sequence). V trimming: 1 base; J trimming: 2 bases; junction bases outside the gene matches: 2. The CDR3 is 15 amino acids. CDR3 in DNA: TGTGCCAGCAGCTTAGGCACAGGGGCTGGAAACACCATATATTTT. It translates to CASSLGTGAGNTIYF.

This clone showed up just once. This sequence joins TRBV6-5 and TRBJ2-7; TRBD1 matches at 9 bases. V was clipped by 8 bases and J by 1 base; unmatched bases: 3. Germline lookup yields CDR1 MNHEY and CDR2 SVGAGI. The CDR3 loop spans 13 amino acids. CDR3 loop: CASGTGKSYEQYF. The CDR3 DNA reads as TGTGCCAGCGGGACAGGGAAGTCCTACGAGCAGTACTTC.

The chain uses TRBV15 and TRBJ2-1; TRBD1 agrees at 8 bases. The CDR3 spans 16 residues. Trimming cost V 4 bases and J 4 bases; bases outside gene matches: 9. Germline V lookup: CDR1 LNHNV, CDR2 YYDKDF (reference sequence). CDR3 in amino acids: CATSTTGTGIYNEQFF. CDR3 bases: TGTGCCACCAGCACTACCGGGACAGGCATTTACAATGAGCAGTTCTTC.

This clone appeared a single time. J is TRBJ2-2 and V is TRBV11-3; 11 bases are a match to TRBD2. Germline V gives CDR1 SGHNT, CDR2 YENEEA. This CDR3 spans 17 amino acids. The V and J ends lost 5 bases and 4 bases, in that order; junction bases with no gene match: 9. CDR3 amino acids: CASSRRSTSGVTGELFF. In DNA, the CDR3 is TGTGCCAGCAGCAGACGATCGACTAGCGGGGTCACCGGGGAGCTGTTTTTT.

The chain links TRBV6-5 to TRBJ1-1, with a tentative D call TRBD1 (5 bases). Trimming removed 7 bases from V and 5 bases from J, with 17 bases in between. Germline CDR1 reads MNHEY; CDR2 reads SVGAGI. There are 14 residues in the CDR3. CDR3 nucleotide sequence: TGTGCCAGCATTTCCGGGACGTTAGGGACTGAAGCTTTCTTT. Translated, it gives CASISGTLGTEAFF.

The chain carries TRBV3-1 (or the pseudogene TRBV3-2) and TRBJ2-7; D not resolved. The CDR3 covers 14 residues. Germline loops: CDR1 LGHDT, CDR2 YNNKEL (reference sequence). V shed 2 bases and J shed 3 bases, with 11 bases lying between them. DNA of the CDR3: TGTGCCAGCAGCCAATTCCAGGATAGCTACGAGCAGTACTTC. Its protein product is CASSQFQDSYEQYF.

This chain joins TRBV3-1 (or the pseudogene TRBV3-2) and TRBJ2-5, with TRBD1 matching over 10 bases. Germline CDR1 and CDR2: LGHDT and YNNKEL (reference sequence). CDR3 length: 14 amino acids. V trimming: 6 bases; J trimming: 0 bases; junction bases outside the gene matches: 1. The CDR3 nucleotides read TGTGCCAGCAGGGACAGGGGGTACCAAGAGACCCAGTACTTC. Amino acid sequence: CASRDRGYQETQYF.

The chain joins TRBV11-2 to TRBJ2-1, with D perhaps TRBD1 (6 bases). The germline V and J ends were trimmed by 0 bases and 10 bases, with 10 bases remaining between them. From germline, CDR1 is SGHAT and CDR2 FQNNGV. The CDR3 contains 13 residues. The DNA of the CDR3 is TGTGCCAGCAGCTTAGATCTCAGGGGCGAGCAGTTCTTC. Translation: CASSLDLRGEQFF.

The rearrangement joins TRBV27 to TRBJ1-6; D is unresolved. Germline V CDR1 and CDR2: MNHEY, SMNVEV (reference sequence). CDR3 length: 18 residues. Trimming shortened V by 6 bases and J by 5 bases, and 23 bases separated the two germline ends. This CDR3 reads CASSLSSFWFRNNSPLHF. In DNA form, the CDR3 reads TGTGCCAGCAGCCTAAGTTCCTTTTGGTTCAGAAATAATTCACCCCTCCACTTT.

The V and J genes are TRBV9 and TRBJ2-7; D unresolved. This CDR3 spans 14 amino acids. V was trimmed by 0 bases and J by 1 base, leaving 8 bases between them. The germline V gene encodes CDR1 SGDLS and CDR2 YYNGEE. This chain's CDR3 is CASSVGGSSYEQYF. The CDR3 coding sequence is TGTGCCAGCAGCGTAGGAGGTAGTTCCTACGAGCAGTACTTC.

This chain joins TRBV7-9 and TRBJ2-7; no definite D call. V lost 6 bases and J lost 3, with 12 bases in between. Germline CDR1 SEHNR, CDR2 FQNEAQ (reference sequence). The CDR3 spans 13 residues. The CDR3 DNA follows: TGTGCCAGCAGATCCGAATGGCTCTACGAGCAGTACTTC. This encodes CASRSEWLYEQYF.

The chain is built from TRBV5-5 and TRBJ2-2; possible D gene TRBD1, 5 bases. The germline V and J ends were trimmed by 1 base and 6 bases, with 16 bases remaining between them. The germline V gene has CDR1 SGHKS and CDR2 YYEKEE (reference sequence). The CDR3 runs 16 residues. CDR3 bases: TGTGCCAGCAGCTTGTTGGCAGGGAAACCTCCCGGGGAGCTGTTTTTT. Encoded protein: CASSLLAGKPPGELFF.

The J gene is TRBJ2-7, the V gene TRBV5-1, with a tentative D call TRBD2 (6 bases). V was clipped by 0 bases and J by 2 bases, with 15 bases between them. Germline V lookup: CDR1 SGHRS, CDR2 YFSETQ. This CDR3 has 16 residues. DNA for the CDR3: TGCGCCAGCAGCTTGGAAGGCGGGGACCGAACCTACGAGCAGTACTTC. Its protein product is CASSLEGGDRTYEQYF.

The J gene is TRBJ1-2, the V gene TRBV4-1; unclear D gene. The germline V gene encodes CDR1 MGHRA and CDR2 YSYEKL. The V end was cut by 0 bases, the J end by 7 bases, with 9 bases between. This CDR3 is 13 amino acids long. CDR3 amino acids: CASSQDPWGGYTF. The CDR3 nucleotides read TGCGCCAGCAGCCAAGATCCGTGGGGTGGCTACACCTTC.

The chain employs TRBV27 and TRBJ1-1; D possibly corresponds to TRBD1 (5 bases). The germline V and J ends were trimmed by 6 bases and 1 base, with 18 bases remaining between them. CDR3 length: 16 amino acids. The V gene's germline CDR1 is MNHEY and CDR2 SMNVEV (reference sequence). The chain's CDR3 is CASRPGGSGTNTEAFF. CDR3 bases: TGTGCCAGCAGACCCGGGGGGAGTGGGACGAACACTGAAGCTTTCTTT.

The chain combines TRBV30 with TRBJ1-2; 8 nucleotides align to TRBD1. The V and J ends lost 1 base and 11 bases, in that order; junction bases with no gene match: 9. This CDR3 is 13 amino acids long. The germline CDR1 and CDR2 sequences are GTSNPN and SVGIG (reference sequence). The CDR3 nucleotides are TGTGCCTGGAGTGCCGGACAGGGAGGGAAGTACACCTTC. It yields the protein CAWSAGQGGKYTF.

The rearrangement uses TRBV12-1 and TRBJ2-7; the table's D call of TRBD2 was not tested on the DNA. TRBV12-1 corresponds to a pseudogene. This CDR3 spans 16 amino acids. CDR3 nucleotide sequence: TGTGCCAGCAGCTTTGTGGGCGGGGAGGTTCCCTACGAGCAGTACTTC. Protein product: CASSFVGGEVPYEQYF.

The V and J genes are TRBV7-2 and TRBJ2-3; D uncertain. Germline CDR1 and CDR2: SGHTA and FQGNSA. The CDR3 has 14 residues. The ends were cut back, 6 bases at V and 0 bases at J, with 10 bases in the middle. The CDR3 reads CASSDYPSTDTQYF. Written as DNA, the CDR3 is TGTGCCAGCAGTGATTACCCCAGCACAGATACGCAGTATTTT.

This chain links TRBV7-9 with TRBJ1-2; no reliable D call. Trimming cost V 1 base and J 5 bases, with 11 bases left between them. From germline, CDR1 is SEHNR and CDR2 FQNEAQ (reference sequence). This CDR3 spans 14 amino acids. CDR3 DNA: TGTGCCAGCAGCTTAGGGCAGGCACTTTATGGCTACACCTTC. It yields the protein CASSLGQALYGYTF.

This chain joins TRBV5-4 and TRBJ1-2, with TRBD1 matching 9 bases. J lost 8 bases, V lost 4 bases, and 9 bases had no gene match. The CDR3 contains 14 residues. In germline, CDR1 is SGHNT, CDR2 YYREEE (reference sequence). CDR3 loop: CASSPDRGLGGYTF. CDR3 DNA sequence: TGTGCCAGCAGCCCGGACAGGGGACTAGGAGGCTACACCTTC.

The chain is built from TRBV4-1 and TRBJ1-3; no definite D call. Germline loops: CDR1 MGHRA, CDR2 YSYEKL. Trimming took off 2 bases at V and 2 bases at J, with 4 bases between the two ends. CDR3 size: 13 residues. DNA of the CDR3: TGCGCCAGCAGCCAACTACCTGGAAACACCATATATTTT. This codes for CASSQLPGNTIYF.

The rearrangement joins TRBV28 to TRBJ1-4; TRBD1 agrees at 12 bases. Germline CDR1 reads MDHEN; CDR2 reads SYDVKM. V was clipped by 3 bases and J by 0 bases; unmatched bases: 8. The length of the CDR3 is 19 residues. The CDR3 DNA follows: TGTGCCAGCAGTTTCGGGACAGGGGGCCATGTAGCAACTAATGAAAAACTGTTTTTT. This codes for CASSFGTGGHVATNEKLFF.

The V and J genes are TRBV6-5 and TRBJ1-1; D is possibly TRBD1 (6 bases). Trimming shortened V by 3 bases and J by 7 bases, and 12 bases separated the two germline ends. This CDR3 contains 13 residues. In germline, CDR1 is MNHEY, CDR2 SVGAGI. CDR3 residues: CASSYPGQIEAFF. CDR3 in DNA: TGTGCCAGCAGTTATCCCGGACAGATTGAAGCTTTCTTT.

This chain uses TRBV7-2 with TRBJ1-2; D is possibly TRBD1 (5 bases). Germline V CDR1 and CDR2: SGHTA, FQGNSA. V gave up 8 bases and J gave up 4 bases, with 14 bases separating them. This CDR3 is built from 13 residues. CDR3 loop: CASYHDSLYGYTF. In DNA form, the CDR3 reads TGTGCCAGCTACCACGACAGCCTCTATGGCTACACCTTC.

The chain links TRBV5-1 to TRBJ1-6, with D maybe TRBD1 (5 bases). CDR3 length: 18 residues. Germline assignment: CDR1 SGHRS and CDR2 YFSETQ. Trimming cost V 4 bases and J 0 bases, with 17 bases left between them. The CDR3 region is CASSPGHSISSYNSPLHF. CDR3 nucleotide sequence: TGCGCCAGCAGCCCCGGACATTCTATTAGCTCCTATAATTCACCCCTCCACTTT.

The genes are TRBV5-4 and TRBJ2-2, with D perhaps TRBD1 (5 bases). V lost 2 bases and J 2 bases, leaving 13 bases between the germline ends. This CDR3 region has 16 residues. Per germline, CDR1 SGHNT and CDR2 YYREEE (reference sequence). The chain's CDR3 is CASSFGRTHNTGELFF. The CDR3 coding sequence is TGTGCCAGCAGCTTTGGCAGGACACATAACACCGGGGAGCTGTTTTTT.